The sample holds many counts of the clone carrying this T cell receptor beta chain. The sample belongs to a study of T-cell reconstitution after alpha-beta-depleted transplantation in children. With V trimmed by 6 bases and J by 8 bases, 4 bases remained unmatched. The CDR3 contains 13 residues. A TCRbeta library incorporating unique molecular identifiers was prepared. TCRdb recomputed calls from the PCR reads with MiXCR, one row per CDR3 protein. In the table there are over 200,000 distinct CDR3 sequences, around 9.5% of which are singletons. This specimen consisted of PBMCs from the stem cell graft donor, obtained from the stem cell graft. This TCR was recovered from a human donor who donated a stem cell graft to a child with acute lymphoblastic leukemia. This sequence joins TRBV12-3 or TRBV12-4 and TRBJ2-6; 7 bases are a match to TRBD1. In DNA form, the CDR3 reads TGTGCCAGCAGAAGAGGGGGCTCCAACGTCCTGACTTTC. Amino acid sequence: CASRRGGSNVLTF.